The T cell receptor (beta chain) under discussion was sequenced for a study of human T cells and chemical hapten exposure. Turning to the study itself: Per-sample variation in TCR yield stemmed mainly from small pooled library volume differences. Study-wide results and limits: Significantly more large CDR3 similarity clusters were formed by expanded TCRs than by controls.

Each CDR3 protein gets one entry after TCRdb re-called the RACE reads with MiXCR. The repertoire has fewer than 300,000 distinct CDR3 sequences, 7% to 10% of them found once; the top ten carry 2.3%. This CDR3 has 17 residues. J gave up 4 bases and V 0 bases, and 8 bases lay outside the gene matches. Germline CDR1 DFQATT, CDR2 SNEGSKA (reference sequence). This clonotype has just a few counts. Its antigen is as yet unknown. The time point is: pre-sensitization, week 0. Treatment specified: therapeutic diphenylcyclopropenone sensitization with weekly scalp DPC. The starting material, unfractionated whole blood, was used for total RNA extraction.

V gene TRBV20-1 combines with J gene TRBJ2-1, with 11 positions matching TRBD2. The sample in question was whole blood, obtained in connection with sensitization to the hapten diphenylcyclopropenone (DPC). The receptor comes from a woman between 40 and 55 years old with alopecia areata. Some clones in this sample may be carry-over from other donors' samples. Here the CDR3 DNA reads TGCAGTGCTAGAGATCCGCGACTAGCGGGAAAGTACAATGAGCAGTTCTTC. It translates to CSARDPRLAGKYNEQFF.